Listed below are T cell receptor beta chains from one sample, sequenced in a study of blood T cell repertoires in COVID-19. TCRdb's copy holds only in-frame clones and misses some; the assay was immunoSEQ multiplex PCR. The profile covers about 170,000 clones, with around four fifths appearing a single time and 22% taken by the ten largest. Material: peripheral blood. These TCRs come from a woman over 75 with acute or convalescent COVID-19. CDR3s include the opening cysteine and the closing phenylalanine or tryptophan. A D gene is named only where the DNA matches it firmly. Clone size appears in some rows only: once, few, many, or a class for an expanded clone.

clone_size,v_call,j_call,d_call,cdr3_aa,cdr3_nt
.,TRBV19,TRBJ1-1,TRBD1,CASSISLTGVNTEAFF,TGTGCCAGTAGTATAAGCCTGACAGGGGTCAACACTGAAGCTTTCTTT
once,TRBV7-6,TRBJ2-5,TRBD2,CASSSGWGGQETQYF,TGTGCCAGCAGCTCAGGGTGGGGGGGCCAAGAGACCCAGTACTTC
.,TRBV27,TRBJ1-2,.,CASSLQGGGYGYTF,TGTGCCAGCAGTTTACAGGGAGGGGGATATGGCTACACCTTC
.,TRBV9,TRBJ2-3,TRBD1,CASSGWDRGTDTQYF,TGTGCCAGCAGCGGGTGGGACAGAGGCACAGATACGCAGTATTTT
.,TRBV5-6,TRBJ1-4,TRBD1,CASSWMGGTGLEKLFF,TGTGCCAGCAGCTGGATGGGCGGGACAGGGCTTGAAAAACTGTTTTTT
.,TRBV6-5,TRBJ1-2,.,CASSYSQDSGSGGYTF,TGTGCCAGCAGTTACTCGCAGGACTCGGGTTCGGGTGGCTACACCTTC
.,TRBV5-4,TRBJ2-3,.,CASSSFRADTQYF,TGTGCCAGCAGCTCGTTCAGGGCAGATACGCAGTATTTT
.,TRBV10-2,TRBJ2-1,TRBD2,CASSATSGKNEQFF,TGCGCCAGCAGTGCAACTAGCGGGAAGAATGAGCAGTTCTTC
.,TRBV5-1,TRBJ2-3,TRBD2,CASSLAVAGSSDTQYF,TGCGCCAGCAGCTTGGCCGTAGCGGGCTCCTCAGATACGCAGTATTTT
.,TRBV6-1,TRBJ2-3,TRBD1,CASSDGQGFSYGDTQYF,TGTGCCAGCAGTGATGGACAGGGCTTTTCGTATGGGGATACGCAGTATTTT
once,TRBV11-2,TRBJ2-7,.,CASSLDPTGSIYEQYF,TGTGCCAGCAGCTTAGATCCCACAGGGAGTATCTACGAGCAGTACTTC
.,TRBV13,TRBJ2-1,TRBD1,CASSPDMTGGRWNEQFF,TGTGCCAGCAGCCCCGATATGACAGGGGGCAGATGGAATGAGCAGTTCTTC
.,TRBV11-2,TRBJ2-3,.,CASSLVSGRSTDTQYF,TGTGCCAGCAGCTTAGTTTCTGGAAGGAGTACAGATACGCAGTATTTT
.,TRBV5-1,TRBJ1-1,TRBD1,CASSFGTGNTEAFF,TGCGCCAGCAGCTTTGGGACAGGGAACACTGAAGCTTTCTTT
once,TRBV2,TRBJ1-3,.,CASGNSGYTIYF,TGTGCCAGCGGGAATAGCGGTTACACCATATATTTT
.,TRBV5-1,TRBJ2-5,.,CASSLAEEETQYF,TGCGCCAGCAGCTTGGCCGAGGAAGAGACCCAGTACTTC
.,TRBV18,TRBJ2-7,.,CASSPGRGYKYF,TGTGCCAGCTCACCAGGTAGGGGATATAAGTACTTC
.,TRBV30,TRBJ1-2,.,CAWGDIGYGYTF,TGTGCCTGGGGGGACATTGGATATGGCTACACCTTC
.,TRBV10-1,TRBJ1-5,.,CASSGGAEQPQHF,TGCGCCAGCAGTGGTGGGGCAGAACAGCCCCAGCATTTT
.,TRBV11-2,TRBJ1-2,TRBD1,CASSLETGRRRGYTF,TGTGCCAGCAGCTTAGAGACAGGGCGAAGGAGGGGCTACACCTTC
.,TRBV7-9,TRBJ1-1,TRBD1,CASSSRRQGDPEAFF,TGTGCCAGCAGCTCACGGAGACAGGGAGATCCTGAAGCTTTCTTT
.,TRBV5-1,TRBJ2-3,.,CASSLGAITDTQYF,TGCGCCAGCAGCTTGGGGGCTATTACAGATACGCAGTATTTT
.,TRBV13,TRBJ2-7,.,CASSSTAYEQYF,TGTGCCAGCAGCTCAACTGCCTACGAGCAGTACTTC
.,TRBV19,TRBJ2-1,.,CASSIFDSRPNEQFF,TGTGCCAGTAGTATTTTCGACAGTCGCCCCAATGAGCAGTTCTTC
.,TRBV3-1/TRBV3-2,TRBJ2-3,TRBD1,CASSPGTGKRDTQYF,TGTGCCAGCAGCCCCGGGACAGGGAAGCGGGATACGCAGTATTTT
.,TRBV5-4,TRBJ2-2,TRBD2,CASSSPGLAGGTGELFF,TGTGCCAGCAGCTCCCCGGGACTAGCGGGAGGGACCGGGGAGCTGTTTTTT
.,TRBV18,TRBJ2-5,TRBD1,CASSPLTGSEETQYF,TGTGCCAGCTCACCGCTGACAGGGTCTGAGGAGACCCAGTACTTC
.,TRBV4-1,TRBJ1-2,TRBD1,CASSQGLGETGGWSYYGYTF,TGCGCCAGCAGCCAAGGCCTTGGGGAGACAGGGGGATGGAGTTACTATGGCTACACCTTC
few,TRBV9,TRBJ2-1,TRBD2,CASSVAATSGPYNEQFF,TGTGCCAGCAGCGTAGCCGCGACTAGCGGCCCATACAATGAGCAGTTCTTC
.,TRBV27,TRBJ2-7,.,CASSFGRGLEQYF,TGTGCCAGCAGTTTTGGTCGAGGCCTCGAGCAGTACTTC
.,TRBV19,TRBJ1-1,.,CASSWGTRETEAFF,TGTGCCAGTAGTTGGGGGACCCGGGAGACTGAAGCTTTCTTT
.,TRBV5-1,TRBJ2-1,.,CASSLGSGEQFF,TGCGCCAGCAGCTTGGGATCGGGTGAGCAGTTCTTC